This section outlines one T cell receptor (beta chain) sequence together with its context. The CDR3 runs 19 residues. CDR1 and CDR2 from the germline V gene are LNHNV and YYDKDF (reference sequence). V lost 0 bases and J 3 bases, leaving 23 bases between the germline ends. Clones were read by immunoSEQ multiplex PCR, and TCRdb kept only the in-frame ones, dropping some. The sample lists tens of thousands of clones; roughly 77% were seen once. This entry comes from a study of STAT5B mutations in CD4+ large granular lymphocyte leukemia. The chain links TRBV15 to TRBJ1-1, with D maybe TRBD1 (5 bases). This sequence was found in a human donor in good health. Sequenced material: CD4+ T cells from blood buffy coats. The CDR3 nucleotides are TGTGCCACCAGCAGAGATTCGGGAACAGGTTGGATGGCGGACACTGAAGCTTTCTTT. This translates into CATSRDSGTGWMADTEAFF.